Below, 18 T cell receptor beta chains from the same sample are listed, as sequenced in a study of human T cells and chemical hapten exposure. Time point of the sample: patch test 3, about 24 weeks after DPC sensitization. Treatment of the sample: therapeutic diphenylcyclopropenone sensitization with weekly scalp DPC. TCRdb recomputed calls from the RACE reads with MiXCR, one row per CDR3 protein. Found here are 95,000 to 150,000 distinct CDR3 sequences, 11% of them singletons; the top ten hold approximately 2.5%. The specimen comprised whole blood, sampled in connection with sensitization to the hapten diphenylcyclopropenone (DPC). These receptors were collected from a woman in her 50s with alopecia areata. Some clones in this sample may be carry-over from other donors' samples.

This chain uses TRBV6-5 with TRBJ2-2; no firm D call. The V gene's germline CDR1 is MNHEY and CDR2 SVGAGI. V lost 4 bases to trimming and J lost 8 bases, with 8 bases between them. CDR3 length: 12 amino acids. As DNA, the CDR3 is TGTGCCAGCAGTTTCGCAACAGGGGAGCTGTTTTTT. This codes for CASSFATGELFF.

This clonotype was observed a few times. The DNA for the CDR3 is TGCAGTGGCAAGGGTAGACAGGGGGCTTACGAGCAGTACTTC. Translating it yields CSGKGRQGAYEQYF. The V and J genes are TRBV20-1 and TRBJ2-7; 10 bases match TRBD1. Germline V gene lookup returns CDR1 DFQATT and CDR2 SNEGSKA (reference sequence). V shed 7 bases, J shed 4 bases, and the junction held 10 bases outside the gene matches. CDR3 length: 14 residues.

The rearrangement joins TRBV6-6 to TRBJ2-3; the D is unclear. Germline loops: CDR1 MNHNY, CDR2 SVGAGI (reference sequence). This CDR3 spans 14 amino acids. V was clipped by 2 bases and J by 2 bases, with 8 bases between them. CDR3: CASSYPGSTDTQYF. The CDR3 DNA sequence: TGTGCCAGCAGTTACCCTGGGTCCACAGATACGCAGTATTTT.

The chain combines TRBV12-3 or TRBV12-4 with TRBJ1-1, with D maybe TRBD1 (6 bases). This CDR3 comprises 16 residues. V gave up 6 bases and J gave up 5 bases, with 22 bases separating them. CDR3 amino acids: CASRPRSGTRRTEAFF. CDR3 DNA sequence: TGTGCCAGCAGACCAAGATCCGGGACAAGGAGAACTGAAGCTTTCTTT.

This clonotype was detected only a few times. This chain connects TRBV27 to TRBJ1-5; no definite D call. CDR1 MNHEY and CDR2 SMNVEV come from the germline V gene (reference sequence). V dropped 3 bases and J dropped 4 bases, with 13 bases sitting between them. This CDR3 has 15 amino acids. The CDR3, as DNA: TGTGCCAGCAGTTTGGTGGCACCCATAAATCAGCCCCAGCATTTT. As protein: CASSLVAPINQPQHF.

This clonotype was picked up many times. The chain combines TRBV7-9 with TRBJ2-5; TRBD2 matches 11 bases. This CDR3 is 15 amino acids long. J was trimmed by 5 bases and V by 5 bases; bases with no gene match: 7. Germline loops: CDR1 SEHNR, CDR2 FQNEAQ (reference sequence). The chain's CDR3 is CASSPGLAVKETQYF. The CDR3 bases are TGTGCCAGCAGCCCGGGACTAGCGGTGAAGGAGACCCAGTACTTC.

CDR3: CSAVLAGNSYEQYF. DNA for the CDR3: TGCAGTGCTGTACTAGCGGGGAACTCCTACGAGCAGTACTTC. This chain joins TRBV20-1 and TRBJ2-7, with 10 nucleotides matching TRBD2. Germline trimming cut 5 bases from V and 0 bases from J; bases unmatched to any gene: 4. CDR1 is DFQATT, CDR2 SNEGSKA, per germline (reference sequence). This CDR3 is 14 amino acids long.

This chain links TRBV27 with TRBJ1-2; 7 positions agree with TRBD1. Trimming took 7 bases from V and 0 from J; bases not matched to a gene: 14. CDR1 is MNHEY, CDR2 SMNVEV, per germline (reference sequence). The CDR3 is made up of 17 amino acids. The CDR3 region has the DNA TGTGCCAGCATCTTTGGGGACAGCGAGCAACCTAACTATGGCTACACCTTC. This codes for CASIFGDSEQPNYGYTF.

This clonotype occurred a few times. The CDR3: CSVEGQGVPYEQYF. CDR3 DNA: TGCAGCGTTGAAGGGCAGGGGGTACCCTACGAGCAGTACTTC. The chain joins TRBV29-1 to TRBJ2-7; 7 bases match TRBD1. Trimming removed 1 base from V and 2 bases from J; junction bases left unmatched: 5. CDR1 SQVTM and CDR2 ANQGSEA come from the germline V gene. The CDR3 is made up of 14 amino acids.

The chain joins TRBV28 to TRBJ2-3; no definite D call. From germline, CDR1 is MDHEN and CDR2 SYDVKM. CDR3 length: 12 residues. V dropped 7 bases and J dropped 2 bases, with 7 bases sitting between them. CDR3 DNA sequence: TGTGCCAGCACCTCCGCCACAGATACGCAGTATTTT. It is translated as CASTSATDTQYF.

There are many counts of this clonotype. The chain joins TRBV7-7 to TRBJ2-3; 15 nucleotides agree with TRBD2. CDR3 length: 19 residues. Germline CDR1 reads SSHAT; CDR2 reads FNYEAQ (reference sequence). V dropped 4 bases and J dropped 5; count of bases not matched to a gene: 13. DNA for the CDR3: TGTGCCAGCAGCTCGGGACTAGCGGGGGGCCGGGTTTTGGAAGATACGCAGTATTTT. Amino acids: CASSSGLAGGRVLEDTQYF.

In its sample, this clonotype was seen many times. This chain connects TRBV5-8 to TRBJ2-7, with TRBD1 matching over 9 bases. V shed 2 bases, J shed 2 bases, and the junction held 8 bases outside the gene matches. The CDR3 runs 16 residues. Germline CDR1 reads SGHTS; CDR2 reads YDEGEE. The CDR3: CASSLGGQGRAYEQYF. The CDR3 nucleotides are TGTGCCAGCAGCTTAGGCGGACAGGGGCGGGCCTACGAGCAGTACTTC.

This chain links TRBV19 with TRBJ2-1; TRBD1 agrees at 7 bases. The CDR3 is 13 residues long. Germline CDR1 is LNHDA and CDR2 is SQIVND (reference sequence). With 10 bases clipped from V and 9 bases from J, the junction kept 12 bases outside the gene matches. The CDR3 is CATTRDRPGEQFF. For the CDR3, the DNA is TGTGCCACTACCCGGGACAGACCGGGTGAGCAGTTCTTC.

This chain uses TRBV12-3 or TRBV12-4 with TRBJ2-3; 9 bases line up with TRBD1. The CDR3 totals 19 residues. With 4 bases clipped from V and 3 bases from J, the junction kept 17 bases outside the gene matches. CDR3 DNA sequence: TGTGCCAGCAGTTCAGACGACAGGGGGTCCCACCTTTTAACAGATACGCAGTATTTT. Residues: CASSSDDRGSHLLTDTQYF.

This clonotype was observed a few times. The chain uses TRBV18 and TRBJ2-7, with D possibly TRBD1 on 6 matching bases. CDR1 is KGHSH, CDR2 LQKENI, per germline. V was pared by 3 bases and J by 7 bases, with 16 bases between. The CDR3 is 14 residues long. The CDR3 spells CASSPGTPKDEQYF. In DNA, the CDR3 is TGTGCCAGCTCACCTGGGACACCCAAGGATGAGCAGTACTTC.

This chain joins TRBV20-1 and TRBJ2-7; TRBD2 matches 8 bases. With V trimmed by 6 bases and J by 0 bases, 4 bases remained unmatched. The germline V gene has CDR1 DFQATT and CDR2 SNEGSKA (reference sequence). This CDR3 comprises 13 residues. The CDR3 bases are TGCAGTGCCCAGGGACTAGTCTCCTACGAGCAGTACTTC. Amino acids: CSAQGLVSYEQYF.

This clonotype has just a few counts. V is TRBV6-6 and J is TRBJ2-1; D might be TRBD1 (6 bases). Trimming stripped 8 bases from V and 9 bases from J, with 14 bases between. CDR1 and CDR2 from the germline V gene are MNHNY and SVGAGI (reference sequence). The CDR3 loop spans 12 amino acids. The CDR3 DNA reads as TGTGCCAGCTTCCGACAGGTCGGTGAGCAGTTCTTC. It is translated as CASFRQVGEQFF.

In its sample, this clonotype was seen a few times. The chain couples TRBV27 to TRBJ2-2, with unresolved D. The V end was cut by 3 bases, the J end by 7 bases, with 6 bases between. CDR3 length: 12 residues. CDR1 is MNHEY, CDR2 SMNVEV, per germline (reference sequence). This CDR3 is CASSFSGGELFF. The CDR3 DNA sequence: TGTGCCAGCAGTTTCTCCGGCGGGGAGCTGTTTTTT.